In this sample, the clone carrying this T cell receptor (beta chain) turned up many times. Its antigen remains unknown. The source of the sample is a study of T cell repertoires in cytomegalovirus infection. The wider study: Indications of both CMV infection and matching HLA type were provided by public TCR beta signatures. General study points: There were HLA-C-restricted CMV-specific TCR beta clonotypes dominating the ex vivo response. Individuals carrying CMV plus the relevant HLA were identified by cumulative frequency of public TCR beta families.

The V and J ends lost 2 bases and 5 bases respectively, with 9 bases between them. This CDR3 is built from 13 residues. Germline V CDR1 and CDR2: SGHTA, FQGNSA. TCRdb called the reads again in MiXCR, with one record for every CDR3 protein. The table shows around 200,000 distinct CDR3 sequences, with approximately 18% occurring only once. This chain connects TRBV7-2 to TRBJ2-5, with no clear D. The sample consisted of CD8+ T cells from PBMCs. This clonotype originated in a human donor in good health (CMV status not recorded). Some clones in this sample may be carry-over from other donors' samples. The CDR3 protein is CASSLNLPETQYF. CDR3 nucleotide sequence: TGTGCCAGCAGCTTAAATCTTCCTGAGACCCAGTACTTC.